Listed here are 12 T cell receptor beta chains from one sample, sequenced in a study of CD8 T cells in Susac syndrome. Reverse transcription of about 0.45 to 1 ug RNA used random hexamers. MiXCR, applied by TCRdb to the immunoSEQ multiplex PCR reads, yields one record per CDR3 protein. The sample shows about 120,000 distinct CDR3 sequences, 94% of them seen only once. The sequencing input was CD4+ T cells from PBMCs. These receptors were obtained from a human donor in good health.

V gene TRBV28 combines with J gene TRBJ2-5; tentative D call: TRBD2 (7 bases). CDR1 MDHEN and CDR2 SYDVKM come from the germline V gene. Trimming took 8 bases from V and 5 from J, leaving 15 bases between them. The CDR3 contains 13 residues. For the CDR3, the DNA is TGTGCCAGCCGCCGGGGGGCCGAGGAGACCCAGTACTTC. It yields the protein CASRRGAEETQYF.

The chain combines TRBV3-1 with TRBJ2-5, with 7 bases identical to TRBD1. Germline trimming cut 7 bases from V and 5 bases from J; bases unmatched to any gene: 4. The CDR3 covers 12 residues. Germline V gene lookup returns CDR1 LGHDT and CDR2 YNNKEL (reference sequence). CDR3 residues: CASNTGVETQYF. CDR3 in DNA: TGTGCCAGCAACACAGGGGTGGAGACCCAGTACTTC.

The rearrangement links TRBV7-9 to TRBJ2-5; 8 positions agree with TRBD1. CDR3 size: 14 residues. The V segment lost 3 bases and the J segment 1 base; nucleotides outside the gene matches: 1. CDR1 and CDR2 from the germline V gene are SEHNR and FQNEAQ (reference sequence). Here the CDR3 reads CASSFGQGQETQYF. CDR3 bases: TGTGCCAGCAGCTTCGGACAGGGCCAAGAGACCCAGTACTTC. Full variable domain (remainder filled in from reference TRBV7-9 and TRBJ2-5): DTGVSQNPRHKITKRGQNVTFRCDPISEHNRLYWYRQTLGQGPEFLTYFQNEAQLEKSRLLSDRFSAERPKGSFSTLEIQRTEQGDSAMYLCASSFGQGQETQYFGPGTRLLVL.

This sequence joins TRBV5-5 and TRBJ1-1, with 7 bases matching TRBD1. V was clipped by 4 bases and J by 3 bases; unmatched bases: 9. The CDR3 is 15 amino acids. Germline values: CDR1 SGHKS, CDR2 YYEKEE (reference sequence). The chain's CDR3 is CASSPKTGKDTEAFF. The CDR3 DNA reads TGTGCCAGCAGCCCCAAGACAGGGAAGGACACTGAAGCTTTCTTT.

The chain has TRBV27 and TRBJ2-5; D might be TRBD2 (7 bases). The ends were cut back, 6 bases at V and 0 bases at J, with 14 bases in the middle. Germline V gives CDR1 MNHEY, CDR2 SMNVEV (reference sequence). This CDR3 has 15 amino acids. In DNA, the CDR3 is TGTGCCAGCAGCGGGGCGGGGGCGTACCAAGAGACCCAGTACTTC. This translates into CASSGAGAYQETQYF.

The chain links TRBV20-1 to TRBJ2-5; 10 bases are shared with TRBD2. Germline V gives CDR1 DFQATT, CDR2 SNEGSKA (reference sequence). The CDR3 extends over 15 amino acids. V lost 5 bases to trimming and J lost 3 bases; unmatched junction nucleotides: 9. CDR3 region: CSAPPTSGVEETQYF. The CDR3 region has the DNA TGCAGTGCTCCCCCAACTAGCGGGGTAGAAGAGACCCAGTACTTC.

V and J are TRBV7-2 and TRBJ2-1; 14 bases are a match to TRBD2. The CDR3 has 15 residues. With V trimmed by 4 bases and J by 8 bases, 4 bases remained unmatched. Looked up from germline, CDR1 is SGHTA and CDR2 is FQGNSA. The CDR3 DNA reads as TGTGCCAGCAGCTCTGGACTAGCGGGAGGATATGAGCAGTTCTTC. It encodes CASSSGLAGGYEQFF.

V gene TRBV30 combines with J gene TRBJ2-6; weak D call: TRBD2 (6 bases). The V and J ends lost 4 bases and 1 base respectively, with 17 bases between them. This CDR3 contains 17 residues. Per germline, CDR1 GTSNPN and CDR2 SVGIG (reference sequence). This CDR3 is CAWTGLMNPSGANVLTF. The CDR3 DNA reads TGTGCCTGGACGGGACTTATGAACCCGTCTGGGGCCAACGTCCTGACTTTC.

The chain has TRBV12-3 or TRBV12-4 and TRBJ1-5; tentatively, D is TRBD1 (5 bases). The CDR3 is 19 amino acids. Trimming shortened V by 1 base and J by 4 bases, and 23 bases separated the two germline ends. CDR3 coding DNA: TGTGCCAGCAGTTTAGACCCCCCGGACCAGGGTTGGGGGAATCAGCCCCAGCATTTT. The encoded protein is CASSLDPPDQGWGNQPQHF.

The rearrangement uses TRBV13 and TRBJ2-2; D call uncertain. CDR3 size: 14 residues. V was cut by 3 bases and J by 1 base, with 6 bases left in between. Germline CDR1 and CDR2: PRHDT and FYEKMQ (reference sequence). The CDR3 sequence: CASSFGKNTGELFF. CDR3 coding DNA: TGTGCCAGCAGCTTTGGGAAGAACACCGGGGAGCTGTTTTTT.

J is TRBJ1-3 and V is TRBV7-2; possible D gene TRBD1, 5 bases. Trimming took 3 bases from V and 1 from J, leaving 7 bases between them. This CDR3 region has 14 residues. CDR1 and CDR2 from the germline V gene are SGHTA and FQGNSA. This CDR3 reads CASSFEGSGNTIYF. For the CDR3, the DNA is TGTGCCAGCAGCTTCGAGGGGTCTGGAAACACCATATATTTT.

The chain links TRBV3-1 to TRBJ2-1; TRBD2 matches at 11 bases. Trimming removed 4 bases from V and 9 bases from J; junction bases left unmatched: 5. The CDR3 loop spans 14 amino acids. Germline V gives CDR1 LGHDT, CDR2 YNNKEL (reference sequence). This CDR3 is CASSPWTSGSEQFF. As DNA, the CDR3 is TGTGCCAGCAGCCCCTGGACTAGCGGGTCTGAGCAGTTCTTC.